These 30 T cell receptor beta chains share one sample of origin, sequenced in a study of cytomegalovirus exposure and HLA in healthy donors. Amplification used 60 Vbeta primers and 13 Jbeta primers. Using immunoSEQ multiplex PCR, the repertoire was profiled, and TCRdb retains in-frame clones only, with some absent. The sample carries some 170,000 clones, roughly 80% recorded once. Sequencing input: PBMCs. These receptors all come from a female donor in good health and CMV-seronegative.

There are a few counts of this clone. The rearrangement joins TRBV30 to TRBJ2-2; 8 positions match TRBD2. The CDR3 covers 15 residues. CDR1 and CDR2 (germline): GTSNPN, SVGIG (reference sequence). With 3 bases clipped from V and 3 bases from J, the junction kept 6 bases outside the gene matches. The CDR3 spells CAWRGSSGYTGELFF. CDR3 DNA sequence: TGTGCCTGGAGGGGGTCTAGCGGGTACACCGGGGAGCTGTTTTTT.

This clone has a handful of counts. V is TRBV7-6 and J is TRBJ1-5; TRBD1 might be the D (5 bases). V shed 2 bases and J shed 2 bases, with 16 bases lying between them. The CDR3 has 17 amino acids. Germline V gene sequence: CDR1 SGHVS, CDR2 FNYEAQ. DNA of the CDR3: TGTGCCAGCAGCTTATATATAGGGGAGGTTGGCAATCAGCCCCAGCATTTT. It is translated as CASSLYIGEVGNQPQHF.

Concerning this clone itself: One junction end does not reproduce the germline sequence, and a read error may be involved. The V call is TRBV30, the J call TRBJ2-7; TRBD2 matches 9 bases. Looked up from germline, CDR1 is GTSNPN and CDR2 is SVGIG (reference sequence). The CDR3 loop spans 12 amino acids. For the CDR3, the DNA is TGTGCCTGGAGTGCCGTTGGACTAGCGAGTTTCTTC. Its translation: CAWSAVGLASFF.

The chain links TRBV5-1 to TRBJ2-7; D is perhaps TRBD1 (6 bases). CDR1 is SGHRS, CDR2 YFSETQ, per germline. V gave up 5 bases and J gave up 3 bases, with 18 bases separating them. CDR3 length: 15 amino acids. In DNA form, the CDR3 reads TGCGCCAGCAGTTCTGGGGCAGGGGTAAGCTACGAGCAGTACTTC. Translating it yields CASSSGAGVSYEQYF.

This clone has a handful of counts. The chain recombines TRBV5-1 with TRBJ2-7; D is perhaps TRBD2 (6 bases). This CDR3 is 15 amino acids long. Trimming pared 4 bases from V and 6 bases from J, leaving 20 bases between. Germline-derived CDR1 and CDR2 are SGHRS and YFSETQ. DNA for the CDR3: TGCGCCAGCAGCCGGGGAGGAAGCCGGGAGTCCGAGCAGTACTTC. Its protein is CASSRGGSRESEQYF.

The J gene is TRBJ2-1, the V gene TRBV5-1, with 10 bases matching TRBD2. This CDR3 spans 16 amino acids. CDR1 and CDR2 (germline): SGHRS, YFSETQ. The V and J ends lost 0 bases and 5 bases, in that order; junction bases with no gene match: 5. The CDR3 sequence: CASSLEWTSGNNEQFF. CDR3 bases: TGCGCCAGCAGCTTGGAGTGGACTAGCGGAAACAATGAGCAGTTCTTC.

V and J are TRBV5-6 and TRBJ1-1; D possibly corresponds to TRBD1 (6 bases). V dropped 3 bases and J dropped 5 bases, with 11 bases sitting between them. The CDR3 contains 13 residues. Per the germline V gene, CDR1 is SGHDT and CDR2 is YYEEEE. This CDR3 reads CASSSRGLTEAFF. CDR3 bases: TGTGCCAGCAGCTCCAGGGGATTGACTGAAGCTTTCTTT.

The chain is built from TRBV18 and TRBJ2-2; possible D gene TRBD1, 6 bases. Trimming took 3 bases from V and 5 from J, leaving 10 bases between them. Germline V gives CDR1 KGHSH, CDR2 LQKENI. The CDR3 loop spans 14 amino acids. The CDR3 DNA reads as TGTGCCAGCTCACCTGACAGGTCTACCGGGGAGCTGTTTTTT. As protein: CASSPDRSTGELFF.

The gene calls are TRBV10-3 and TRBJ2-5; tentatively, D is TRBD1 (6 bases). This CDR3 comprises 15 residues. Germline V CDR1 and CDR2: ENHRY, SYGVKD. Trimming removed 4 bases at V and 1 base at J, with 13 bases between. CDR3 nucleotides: TGTGCCATCAGTGGACGACAGGTTCTCCAAGAGACCCAGTACTTC. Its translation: CAISGRQVLQETQYF.

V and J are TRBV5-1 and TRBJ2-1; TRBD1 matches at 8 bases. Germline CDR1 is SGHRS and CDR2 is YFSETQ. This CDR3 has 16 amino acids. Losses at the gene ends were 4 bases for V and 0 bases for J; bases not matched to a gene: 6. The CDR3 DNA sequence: TGCGCCAGCAGCCCCGGCAGGGGGCCCTCCTACAATGAGCAGTTCTTC. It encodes CASSPGRGPSYNEQFF.

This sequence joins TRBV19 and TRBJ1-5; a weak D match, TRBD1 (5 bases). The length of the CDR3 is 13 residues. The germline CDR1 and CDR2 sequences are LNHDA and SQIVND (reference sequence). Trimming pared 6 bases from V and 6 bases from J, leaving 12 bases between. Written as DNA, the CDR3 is TGTGCCAGTAGGGGGACGGGAGGTCAGCCCCAGCATTTT. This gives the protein CASRGTGGQPQHF.

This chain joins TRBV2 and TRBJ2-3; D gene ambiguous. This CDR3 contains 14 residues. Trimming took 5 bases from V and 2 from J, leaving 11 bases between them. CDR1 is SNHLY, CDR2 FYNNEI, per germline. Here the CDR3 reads CASSRVIVTDTQYF. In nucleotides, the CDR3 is TGTGCCAGCAGTCGGGTGATTGTCACAGATACGCAGTATTTT.

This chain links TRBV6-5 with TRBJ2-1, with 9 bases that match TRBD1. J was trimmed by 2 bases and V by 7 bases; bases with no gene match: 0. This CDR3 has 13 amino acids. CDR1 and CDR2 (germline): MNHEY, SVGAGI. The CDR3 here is CASNRGPYNEQFF. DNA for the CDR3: TGTGCCAGCAACAGGGGGCCCTACAATGAGCAGTTCTTC.

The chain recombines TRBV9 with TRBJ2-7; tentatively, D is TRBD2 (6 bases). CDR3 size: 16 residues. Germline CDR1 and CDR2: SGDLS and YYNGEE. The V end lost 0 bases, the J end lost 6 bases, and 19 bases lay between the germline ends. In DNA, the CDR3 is TGTGCCAGCAGCGTAGAGGGTCGTGTAGGACTACGCGAGCAGTACTTC. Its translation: CASSVEGRVGLREQYF.

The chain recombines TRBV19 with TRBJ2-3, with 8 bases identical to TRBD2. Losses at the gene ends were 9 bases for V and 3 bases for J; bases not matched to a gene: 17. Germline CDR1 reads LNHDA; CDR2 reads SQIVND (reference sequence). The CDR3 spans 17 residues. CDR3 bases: TGTGCCAGCTCACACGGCTGGCGGGGGGAGTTGACAGATACGCAGTATTTT. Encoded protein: CASSHGWRGELTDTQYF.

The CDR3 region has the DNA TGTGCCAGCAGCTCGCAGGGCAGAGACACTGAAGCTTTCTTT. It is translated as CASSSQGRDTEAFF. The gene calls are TRBV28 and TRBJ1-1; a possible D gene is TRBD1 (5 bases). The ends were cut back, 6 bases at V and 3 bases at J, with 14 bases in the middle. Germline values: CDR1 MDHEN, CDR2 SYDVKM. The CDR3 length is 14 residues.

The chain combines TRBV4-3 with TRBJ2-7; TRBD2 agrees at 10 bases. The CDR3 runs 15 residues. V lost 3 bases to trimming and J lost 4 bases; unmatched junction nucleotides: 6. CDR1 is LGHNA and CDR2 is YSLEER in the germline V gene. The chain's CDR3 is CASSQASGSGYEQYF. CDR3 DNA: TGCGCCAGCAGCCAGGCTAGCGGGAGTGGTTACGAGCAGTACTTC.

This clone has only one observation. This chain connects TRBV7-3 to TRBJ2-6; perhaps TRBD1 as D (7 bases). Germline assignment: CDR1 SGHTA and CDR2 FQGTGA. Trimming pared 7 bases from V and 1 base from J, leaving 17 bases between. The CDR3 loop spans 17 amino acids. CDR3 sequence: CASTPGGRVSGANVLTF. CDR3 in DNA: TGTGCCAGCACCCCAGGGGGGCGTGTGTCTGGGGCCAACGTCCTGACTTTC.

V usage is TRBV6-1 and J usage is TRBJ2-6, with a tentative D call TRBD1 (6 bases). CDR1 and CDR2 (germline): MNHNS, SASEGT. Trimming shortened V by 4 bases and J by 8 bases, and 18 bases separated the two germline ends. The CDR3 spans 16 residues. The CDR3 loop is CASSAPTRQGTNVLTF. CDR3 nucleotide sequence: TGTGCCAGCAGTGCCCCCACCCGGCAGGGGACCAACGTCCTGACTTTC.

The CDR3 spells CASRWTVHEQFF. The DNA for the CDR3 is TGTGCCAGCAGGTGGACAGTTCATGAGCAGTTCTTC. V and J are TRBV5-8 and TRBJ2-1; possibly TRBD1 for D (6 bases). CDR1 and CDR2 from the germline V gene are SGHTS and YDEGEE. This CDR3 spans 12 amino acids. The germline V and J ends were trimmed by 5 bases and 8 bases, with 11 bases remaining between them.

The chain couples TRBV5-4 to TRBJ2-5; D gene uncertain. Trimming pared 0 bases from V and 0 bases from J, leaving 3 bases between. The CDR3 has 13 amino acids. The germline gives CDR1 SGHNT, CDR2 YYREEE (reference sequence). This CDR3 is CASSLDYQETQYF. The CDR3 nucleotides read TGTGCCAGCAGCTTGGACTACCAAGAGACCCAGTACTTC.

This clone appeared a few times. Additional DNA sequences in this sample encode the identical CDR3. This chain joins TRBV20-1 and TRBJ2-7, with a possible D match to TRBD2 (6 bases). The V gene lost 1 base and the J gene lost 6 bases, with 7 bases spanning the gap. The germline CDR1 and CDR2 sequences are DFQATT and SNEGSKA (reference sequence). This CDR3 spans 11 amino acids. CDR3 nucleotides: TGCAGTGCTAGAGGGGGAGGCGAGCAGTACTTC. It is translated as CSARGGGEQYF.

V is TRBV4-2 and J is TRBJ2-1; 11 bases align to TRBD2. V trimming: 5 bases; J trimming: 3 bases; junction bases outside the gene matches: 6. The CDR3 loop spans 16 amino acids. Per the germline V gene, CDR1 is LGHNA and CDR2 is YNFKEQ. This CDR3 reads CASSTQTSGSYNEQFF. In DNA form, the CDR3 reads TGTGCCAGCAGCACCCAAACTAGCGGGAGCTACAATGAGCAGTTCTTC.

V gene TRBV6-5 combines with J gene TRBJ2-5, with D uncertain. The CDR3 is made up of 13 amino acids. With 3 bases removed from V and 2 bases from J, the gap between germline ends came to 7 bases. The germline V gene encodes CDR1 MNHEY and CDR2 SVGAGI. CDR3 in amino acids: CASSYDTQETQYF. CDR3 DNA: TGTGCCAGCAGTTATGACACTCAAGAGACCCAGTACTTC.

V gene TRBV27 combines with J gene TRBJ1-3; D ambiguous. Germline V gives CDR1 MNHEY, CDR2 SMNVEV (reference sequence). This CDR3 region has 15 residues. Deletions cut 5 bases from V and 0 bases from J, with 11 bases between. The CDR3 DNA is TGTGCCAGCAGTGTCACGGGGTACTCTGGAAACACCATATATTTT. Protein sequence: CASSVTGYSGNTIYF.

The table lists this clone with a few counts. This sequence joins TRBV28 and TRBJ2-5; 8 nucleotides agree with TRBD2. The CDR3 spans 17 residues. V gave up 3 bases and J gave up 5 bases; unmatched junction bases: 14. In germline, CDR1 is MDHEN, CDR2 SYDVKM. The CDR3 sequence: CASSFSEGLGSLETQYF. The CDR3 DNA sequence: TGTGCCAGCAGTTTCTCCGAGGGACTAGGGAGTTTGGAGACCCAGTACTTC.

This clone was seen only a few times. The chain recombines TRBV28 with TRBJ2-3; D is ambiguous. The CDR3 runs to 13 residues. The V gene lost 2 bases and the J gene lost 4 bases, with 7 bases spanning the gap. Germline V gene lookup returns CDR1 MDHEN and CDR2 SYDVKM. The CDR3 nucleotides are TGTGCCAGCAGTTTACTCCCCCCAGATACGCAGTATTTT. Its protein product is CASSLLPPDTQYF.

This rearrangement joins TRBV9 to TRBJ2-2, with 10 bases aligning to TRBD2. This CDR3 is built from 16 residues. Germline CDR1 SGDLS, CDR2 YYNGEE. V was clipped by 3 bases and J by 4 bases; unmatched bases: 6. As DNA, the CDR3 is TGTGCCAGCAGCGCAGGGGGGACTAGCGCCACCGGGGAGCTGTTTTTT. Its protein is CASSAGGTSATGELFF.

The CDR3 is CASSFPGTGTGELFF. The CDR3 DNA sequence: TGTGCCAGCAGCTTTCCCGGGACAGGTACCGGGGAGCTGTTTTTT. The chain links TRBV5-5 to TRBJ2-2; 8 bases agree with TRBD1. V gave up 2 bases and J gave up 5 bases; unmatched junction bases: 5. Per the germline V gene, CDR1 is SGHKS and CDR2 is YYEKEE (reference sequence). The CDR3 has 15 amino acids. The full variable domain, its missing parts supplied by reference TRBV5-5 and TRBJ2-2, is DAGVTQSPTHLIKTRGQQVTLRCSPISGHKSVSWYQQVLGQGPQFIFQYYEKEERGRGNFPDRFSARQFPNYSSELNVNALLLGDSALYLCASSFPGTGTGELFFGEGSRLTVL.

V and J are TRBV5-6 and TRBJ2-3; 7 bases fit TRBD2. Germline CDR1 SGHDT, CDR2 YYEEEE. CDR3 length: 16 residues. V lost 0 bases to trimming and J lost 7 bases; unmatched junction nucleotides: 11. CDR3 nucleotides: TGTGCCAGCAGCTTGGTAGAGGCAACACTAGCGTATACGCAGTATTTT. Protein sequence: CASSLVEATLAYTQYF.